The 6 T cell receptor beta chains below were found in one sample sequenced in a study of blood T cell repertoires in COVID-19. The assay was immunoSEQ multiplex PCR, and TCRdb's table has in-frame clones only and misses some. The table lists 45,000 to 60,000 clones, about 89% of them singletons, with approximately 5.9% in the top ten. Sequences were obtained from peripheral blood. All receptors derive from a man between 65 and 80 years old with active COVID-19.

The chain has TRBV10-3 and TRBJ2-7; TRBD1 agrees at 12 bases. The trim removed 4 bases at V and 4 bases at J, leaving 17 bases unmatched. The CDR3 loop spans 19 amino acids. Germline CDR1 reads ENHRY; CDR2 reads SYGVKD. DNA for the CDR3: TGTGCCATCAGTGCGTCCGGGACAGGGGGCTATATGCTAAGATACGAGCAGTACTTC. Residues: CAISASGTGGYMLRYEQYF.

The rearrangement links TRBV28 to TRBJ1-4; D is perhaps TRBD1 (6 bases). Germline CDR1 MDHEN, CDR2 SYDVKM. Trimming stripped 4 bases from V and 2 bases from J, with 8 bases between. The CDR3 runs 14 residues. DNA for the CDR3: TGTGCCAGCAGTTCCGGACAGACTAATGAAAAACTGTTTTTT. Protein: CASSSGQTNEKLFF. The full variable domain, completed using reference TRBV28 and TRBJ1-4, is DVKVTQSSRYLVKRTGEKVFLECVQDMDHENMFWYRQDPGLGLRLIYFSYDVKMKEKGDIPEGYSVSREKKERFSLILESASTNQTSMYLCASSSGQTNEKLFFGSGTQLSVL.

This chain joins TRBV2 and TRBJ1-6, with 7 positions matching TRBD1. V was clipped by 1 base and J by 0 bases; unmatched bases: 6. CDR1 and CDR2 (germline): SNHLY, FYNNEI. The CDR3 totals 18 residues. The CDR3 sequence is CASSEGAGGSSYNSPLHF. CDR3 coding DNA: TGTGCCAGCAGTGAAGGGGCAGGGGGAAGCTCCTATAATTCACCCCTCCACTTT.

J is TRBJ2-5 and V is TRBV15, with a tentative D call TRBD1 (7 bases). The CDR3 has 14 residues. V was clipped by 5 bases and J by 7 bases, with 17 bases between them. Germline CDR1 and CDR2: LNHNV and YYDKDF (reference sequence). The CDR3 DNA reads TGTGCCACCAGCCCGGACAGGATGGGGGGGACCCAGTACTTC. This encodes CATSPDRMGGTQYF.

In regard to this clone: At one boundary the junction diverges from the germline segment, which might be a read error. The chain has TRBV9 and TRBJ1-5, with 8 bases identical to TRBD1. Germline loops: CDR1 SGDLS, CDR2 YYNGEE. The CDR3 is made up of 17 amino acids. CDR3 protein: CASNVGWDRNSNQPQHF. Written as DNA, the CDR3 is TGTGCCAGCAACGTAGGGTGGGACAGGAATAGCAATCAGCCCCAGCATTTT.

The V call is TRBV5-5, the J call TRBJ1-5; D unresolved. Trimming took 4 bases from V and 0 from J, leaving 8 bases between them. CDR1 and CDR2 (germline): SGHKS, YYEKEE (reference sequence). The CDR3 sequence is 14 residues long. As DNA, the CDR3 is TGTGCCAGCAGCATCGAGTATAGCAATCAGCCCCAGCATTTT. Amino acid sequence: CASSIEYSNQPQHF.